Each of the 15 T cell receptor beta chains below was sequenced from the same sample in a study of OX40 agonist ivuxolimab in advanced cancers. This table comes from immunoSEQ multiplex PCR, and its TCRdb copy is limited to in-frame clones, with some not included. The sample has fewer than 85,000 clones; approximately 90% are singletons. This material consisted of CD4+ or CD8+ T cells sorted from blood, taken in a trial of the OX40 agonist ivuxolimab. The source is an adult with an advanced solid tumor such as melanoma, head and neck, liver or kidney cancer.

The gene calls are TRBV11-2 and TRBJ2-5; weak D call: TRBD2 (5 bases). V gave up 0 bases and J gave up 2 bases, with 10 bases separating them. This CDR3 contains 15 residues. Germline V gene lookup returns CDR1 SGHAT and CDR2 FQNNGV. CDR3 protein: CASSLDSGNQETQYF. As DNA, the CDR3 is TGTGCCAGCAGCTTAGACTCCGGGAATCAAGAGACCCAGTACTTC. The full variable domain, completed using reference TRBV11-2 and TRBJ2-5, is EAGVAQSPRYKIIEKRQSVAFWCNPISGHATLYWYQQILGQGPKLLIQFQNNGVVDDSQLPKDRFSAERLKGVDSTLKIQPAKLEDSAVYLCASSLDSGNQETQYFGPGTRLLVL.

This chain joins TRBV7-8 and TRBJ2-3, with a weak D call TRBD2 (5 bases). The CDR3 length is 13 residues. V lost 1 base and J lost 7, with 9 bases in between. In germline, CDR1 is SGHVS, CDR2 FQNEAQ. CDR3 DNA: TGTGCCAGCAGCTTAGAGGCGGGTTATACGCAGTATTTT. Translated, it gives CASSLEAGYTQYF.

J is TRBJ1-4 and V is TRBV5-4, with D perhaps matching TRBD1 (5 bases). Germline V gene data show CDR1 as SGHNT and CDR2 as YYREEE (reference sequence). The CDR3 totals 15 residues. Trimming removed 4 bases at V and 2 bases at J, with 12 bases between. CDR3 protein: CASSLGQDTNEKLFF. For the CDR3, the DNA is TGTGCCAGCAGCCTAGGACAAGACACTAATGAAAAACTGTTTTTT.

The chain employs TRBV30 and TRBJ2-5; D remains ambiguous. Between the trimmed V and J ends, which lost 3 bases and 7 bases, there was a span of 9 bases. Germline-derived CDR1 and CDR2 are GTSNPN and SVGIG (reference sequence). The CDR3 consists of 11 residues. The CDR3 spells CAWSPGVTQYF. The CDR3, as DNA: TGTGCCTGGAGCCCTGGAGTGACCCAGTACTTC.

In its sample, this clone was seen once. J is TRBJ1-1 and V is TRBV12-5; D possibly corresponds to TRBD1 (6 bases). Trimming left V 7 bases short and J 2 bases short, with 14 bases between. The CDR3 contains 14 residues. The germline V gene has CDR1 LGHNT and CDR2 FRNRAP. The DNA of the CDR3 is TGTGCTAGTGCCATGGCAGGGGCCAACACTGAAGCTTTCTTT. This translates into CASAMAGANTEAFF.

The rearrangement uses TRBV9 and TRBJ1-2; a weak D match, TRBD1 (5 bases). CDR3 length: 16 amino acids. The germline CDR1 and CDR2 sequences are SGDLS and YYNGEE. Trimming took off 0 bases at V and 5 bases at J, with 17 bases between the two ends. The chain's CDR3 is CASSVGEGIIPYGYTF. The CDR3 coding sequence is TGTGCCAGCAGCGTAGGAGAGGGGATTATCCCTTATGGCTACACCTTC.

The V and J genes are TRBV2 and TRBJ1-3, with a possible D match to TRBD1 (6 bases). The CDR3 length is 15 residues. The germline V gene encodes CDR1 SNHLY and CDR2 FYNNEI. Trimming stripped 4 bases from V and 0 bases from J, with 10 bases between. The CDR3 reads CASSGQVISGNTIYF. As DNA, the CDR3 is TGTGCCAGCAGTGGACAGGTGATCTCTGGAAACACCATATATTTT.

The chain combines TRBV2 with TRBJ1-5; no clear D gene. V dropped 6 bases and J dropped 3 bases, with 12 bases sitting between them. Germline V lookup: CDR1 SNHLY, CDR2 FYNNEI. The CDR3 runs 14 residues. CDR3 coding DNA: TGTGCCAGCAGGGAACAGACTCACAATCAGCCCCAGCATTTT. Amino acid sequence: CASREQTHNQPQHF.

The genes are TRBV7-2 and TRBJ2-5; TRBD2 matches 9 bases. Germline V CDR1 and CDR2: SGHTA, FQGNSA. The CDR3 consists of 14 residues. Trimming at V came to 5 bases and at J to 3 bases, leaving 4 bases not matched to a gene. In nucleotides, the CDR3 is TGTGCCAGCAGCGGGGCGGGAGGGAAAGAGACCCAGTACTTC. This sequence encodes CASSGAGGKETQYF.

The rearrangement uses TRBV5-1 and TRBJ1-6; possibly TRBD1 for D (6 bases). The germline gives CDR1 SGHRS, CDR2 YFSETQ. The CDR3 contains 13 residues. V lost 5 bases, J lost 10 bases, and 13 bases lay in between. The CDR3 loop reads CASRSGGRSPLHF. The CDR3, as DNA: TGCGCCAGCAGATCCGGGGGCAGATCACCCCTCCACTTT. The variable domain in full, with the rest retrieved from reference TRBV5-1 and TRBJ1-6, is KAGVTQTPRYLIKTRGQQVTLSCSPISGHRSVSWYQQTPGQGLQFLFEYFSETQRNKGNFPGRFSGRQFSNSRSEMNVSTLELGDSALYLCASRSGGRSPLHFGNGTRLTVT.

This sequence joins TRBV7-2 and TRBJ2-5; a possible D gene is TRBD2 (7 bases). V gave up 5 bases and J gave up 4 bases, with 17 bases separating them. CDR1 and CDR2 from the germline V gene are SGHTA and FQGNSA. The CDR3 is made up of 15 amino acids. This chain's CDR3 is CASSLPIGGAETQYF. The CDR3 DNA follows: TGTGCCAGCAGCCTGCCCATAGGGGGGGCAGAGACCCAGTACTTC. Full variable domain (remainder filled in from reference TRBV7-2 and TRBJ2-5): GAGVSQSPSNKVTEKGKDVELRCDPISGHTALYWYRQSLGQGLEFLIYFQGNSAPDKSGLPSDRFSAERTGGSVSTLTIQRTQQEDSAVYLCASSLPIGGAETQYFGPGTRLLVL.

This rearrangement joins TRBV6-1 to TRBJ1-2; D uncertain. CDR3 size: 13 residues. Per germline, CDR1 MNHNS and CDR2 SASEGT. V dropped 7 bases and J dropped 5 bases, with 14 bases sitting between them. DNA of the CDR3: TGTGCCAGCATCCCGACGACCAGATATGGCTACACCTTC. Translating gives CASIPTTRYGYTF.

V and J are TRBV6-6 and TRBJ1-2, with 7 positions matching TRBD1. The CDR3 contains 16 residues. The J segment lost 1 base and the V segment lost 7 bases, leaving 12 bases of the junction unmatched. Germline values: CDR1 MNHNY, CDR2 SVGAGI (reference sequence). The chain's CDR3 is CASTRLPRDSNYGYTF. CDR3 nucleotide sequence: TGTGCCAGCACTCGTTTGCCCCGGGACAGTAACTATGGCTACACCTTC.

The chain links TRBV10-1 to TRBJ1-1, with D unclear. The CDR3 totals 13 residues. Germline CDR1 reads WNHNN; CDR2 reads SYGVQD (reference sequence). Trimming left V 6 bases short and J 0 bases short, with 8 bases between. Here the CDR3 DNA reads TGCGCCAGCAGCACTACTTTGAACACTGAAGCTTTCTTT. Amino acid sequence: CASSTTLNTEAFF.

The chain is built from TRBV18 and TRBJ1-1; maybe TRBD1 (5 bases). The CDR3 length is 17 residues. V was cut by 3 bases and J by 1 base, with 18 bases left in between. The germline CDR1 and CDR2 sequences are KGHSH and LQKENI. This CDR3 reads CASSPRPTMTANTEAFF. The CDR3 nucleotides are TGTGCCAGCTCACCTAGGCCCACTATGACAGCGAACACTGAAGCTTTCTTT.